These 9 T cell receptor beta chains were sequenced from one sample in a study of cytomegalovirus exposure and HLA in healthy donors. TCRdb's table, derived via immunoSEQ multiplex PCR, lists solely in-frame clones and lacks some. The data contain about 110,000 clones, around nine tenths of them singletons. Sequences were obtained from PBMCs. The receptors originated from a young woman in good health and CMV-seronegative.

This clone was observed many times. This chain connects TRBV5-1 to TRBJ1-6; D perhaps matches TRBD1 (6 bases). Looked up from germline, CDR1 is SGHRS and CDR2 is YFSETQ. The CDR3 has 15 residues. Trimming took off 0 bases at V and 5 bases at J, with 9 bases between the two ends. The CDR3 sequence is CASSLERQDNSPLHF. CDR3 nucleotide sequence: TGCGCCAGCAGCTTGGAACGACAGGATAATTCACCCCTCCACTTT. The variable domain in full, completed from reference TRBV5-1 and TRBJ1-6, reads KAGVTQTPRYLIKTRGQQVTLSCSPISGHRSVSWYQQTPGQGLQFLFEYFSETQRNKGNFPGRFSGRQFSNSRSEMNVSTLELGDSALYLCASSLERQDNSPLHFGNGTRLTVT.

The V gene is TRBV7-3, the J gene TRBJ1-2; D unclear. V was cut by 3 bases and J by 0 bases, with 17 bases left in between. The CDR3 covers 17 residues. Germline V gives CDR1 SGHTA, CDR2 FQGTGA. CDR3 DNA: TGTGCCAGCAGCTTCGAGAGCCGACTCGGAGCTAACTATGGCTACACCTTC. Its protein is CASSFESRLGANYGYTF.

V usage is TRBV12-2 and J usage is TRBJ1-2; the D call of TRBD1 is as the table states it, not checked on the DNA. TRBV12-2 is a recognized pseudogene. The CDR3 has 14 residues. The CDR3 sequence is CASRLEGANYGYTF. The CDR3 DNA reads TGTGCAAGTCGCTTAGAGGGGGCGAACTATGGCTACACCTTC.

CDR3 protein: CASSLGGTHYGYTF. The CDR3 bases are TGTGCCAGCAGCTTAGGAGGGACTCACTATGGCTACACCTTC. This chain joins TRBV7-8 and TRBJ1-2, with D possibly being TRBD1 (5 bases). Germline V gene data show CDR1 as SGHVS and CDR2 as FQNEAQ. This CDR3 spans 14 amino acids. Trimming took off 1 base at V and 3 bases at J, with 9 bases between the two ends.

This clone appeared once. This chain joins TRBV19 and TRBJ2-6; 9 bases line up with TRBD1. CDR1 and CDR2 (germline): LNHDA, SQIVND (reference sequence). The CDR3 sequence is 15 residues long. J gave up 4 bases and V 4 bases, and 2 bases lay outside the gene matches. CDR3 nucleotide sequence: TGTGCCAGTAGTAGGACAGGGGACGGGGCCAACGTCCTGACTTTC. Translation gives CASSRTGDGANVLTF.

Concerning this clone itself: The same CDR3 is also encoded by other DNA sequences in this sample. The V and J genes are TRBV19 and TRBJ1-2; 8 nucleotides match TRBD1. V lost 5 bases to trimming and J lost 7 bases; unmatched junction nucleotides: 15. This CDR3 has 16 residues. CDR1 is LNHDA and CDR2 is SQIVND in the germline V gene (reference sequence). CDR3: CASSSTGAGGLLGYTF. The CDR3 DNA sequence: TGTGCCAGTAGTTCTACCGGGGCAGGGGGCCTTCTTGGCTACACCTTC.

This chain uses TRBV4-2 with TRBJ2-5, with D tentatively TRBD1 (6 bases). Per the germline V gene, CDR1 is LGHNA and CDR2 is YNFKEQ. The CDR3 totals 17 residues. V shed 0 bases and J shed 4 bases, with 18 bases lying between them. The CDR3 sequence is CASSQDRMGAQGETQYF. The CDR3 nucleotides read TGTGCCAGCAGCCAAGATAGAATGGGAGCACAGGGAGAGACCCAGTACTTC.

In nucleotides, the CDR3 is TGTGCCGAGGGGGGGCCCGGGGAGCTGTTTTTT. It codes for CAEGGPGELFF. This rearrangement joins TRBV11-3 to TRBJ2-2; TRBD2 might be the D (7 bases). The CDR3 has 11 residues. Looked up from germline, CDR1 is SGHNT and CDR2 is YENEEA. Trimming shortened V by 11 bases and J by 6 bases, and 10 bases separated the two germline ends.

The rearrangement uses TRBV30 and TRBJ2-7, with D perhaps matching TRBD2 (5 bases). The CDR3 runs to 14 residues. With 2 bases removed from V and 0 bases from J, the gap between germline ends came to 11 bases. Germline CDR1 reads GTSNPN; CDR2 reads SVGIG (reference sequence). DNA of the CDR3: TGTGCCTGGAGTCGGGATCCGAGCTCCTACGAGCAGTACTTC. Its protein product is CAWSRDPSSYEQYF.